Following are 8 T cell receptor beta chains from one sample sequenced in a study of blood T cell repertoires in COVID-19. Produced via immunoSEQ multiplex PCR; TCRdb's table is partial and in-frame only. The sample consists of hundreds of thousands of clones, more than 75% of them appearing once. The sample comprised peripheral blood. These receptors all come from a woman in her 30s who had recovered from COVID-19.

The chain uses TRBV7-2 and TRBJ2-3; a possible D gene is TRBD2 (7 bases). Deletions cut 2 bases from V and 0 bases from J, with 15 bases between. The CDR3 is 17 residues long. Per the germline V gene, CDR1 is SGHTA and CDR2 is FQGNSA. This CDR3 reads CASSLLGGADSTDTQYF. The CDR3 bases are TGTGCCAGCAGCTTATTGGGGGGGGCGGATAGCACAGATACGCAGTATTTT.

The rearrangement joins TRBV5-1 to TRBJ2-6, with D maybe TRBD1 (6 bases). Germline CDR1 and CDR2: SGHRS and YFSETQ. V dropped 0 bases and J dropped 0 bases, with 16 bases sitting between them. This CDR3 contains 19 residues. CDR3 nucleotides: TGCGCCAGCAGCTTGGAGGGACACGTTTACACCTCTGGGGCCAACGTCCTGACTTTC. It translates to CASSLEGHVYTSGANVLTF.

The CDR3 is CASSSSGQATYEQYF. CDR3 DNA sequence: TGTGCCAGCAGTTCCTCCGGACAGGCGACCTACGAGCAGTACTTC. The chain has TRBV6-2 or TRBV6-3 and TRBJ2-7, with 7 nucleotides matching TRBD1. This CDR3 region has 15 residues. V dropped 4 bases and J dropped 2; count of bases not matched to a gene: 8. Germline CDR1 MNHEY, CDR2 SVGEGT.

The chain joins TRBV3-1 (or the pseudogene TRBV3-2) to TRBJ2-1; 8 bases line up with TRBD2. This CDR3 has 18 residues. Germline assignment: CDR1 LGHDT and CDR2 YNNKEL (reference sequence). V was pared by 3 bases and J by 6 bases, with 16 bases of the junction left unmatched. This chain's CDR3 is CASSHLTRIRGGPNEQFF. In nucleotides, the CDR3 is TGTGCCAGCAGCCACCTAACAAGGATCCGGGGGGGCCCCAATGAGCAGTTCTTC.

This clone was seen a handful of times. V gene TRBV6-5 combines with J gene TRBJ2-7; 8 nucleotides agree with TRBD2. J was trimmed by 4 bases and V by 5 bases; bases with no gene match: 7. Per the germline V gene, CDR1 is MNHEY and CDR2 is SVGAGI. CDR3 length: 14 residues. The CDR3 protein is CASSLREGGYEQYF. The CDR3 DNA sequence: TGTGCCAGCAGTCTACGGGAGGGTGGATACGAGCAGTACTTC.

This chain joins TRBV6-1 and TRBJ2-2, with 11 bases lining up with TRBD2. Germline loops: CDR1 MNHNS, CDR2 SASEGT. V lost 6 bases to trimming and J lost 0 bases; unmatched junction nucleotides: 12. This CDR3 region has 19 residues. CDR3 region: CASRERLAGLLSNTGELFF. The CDR3 nucleotides read TGTGCCAGCAGAGAAAGACTAGCGGGGCTTCTATCGAACACCGGGGAGCTGTTTTTT.

V gene TRBV11-2 combines with J gene TRBJ1-5, with TRBD1 matching 7 bases. The CDR3 is 15 residues long. After removal of 3 bases from V and 4 bases from J, the junction contained 6 bases not matched to a gene. CDR1 SGHAT and CDR2 FQNNGV come from the germline V gene. CDR3 bases: TGTGCCAGCAGCTTTGGTGACAGGGCGAATCAGCCCCAGCATTTT. Amino acid sequence: CASSFGDRANQPQHF.

The CDR3 loop is CTSRTSGGASTDTQYF. The CDR3 DNA reads as TGCACCAGCAGGACTAGCGGGGGGGCTAGCACAGATACGCAGTATTTT. The chain recombines TRBV1 with TRBJ2-3; the table's D call of TRBD2 was not tested on the DNA. TRBV1 is listed as a pseudogene. This CDR3 comprises 16 residues.